This T cell receptor beta chain emerged from a study of CDR3 diversity in severe acne (dated by TCRdb to about 2019). To note about this clonotype: It lacks a known antigen. Per-nucleotide qualities are absent, and no much larger clonotype sits a single base away.

V and J are truncated by 3 bases and 1 base respectively, leaving an intervening sequence of 7 bases. Looking up the germline V gene yields CDR1 SGHRS and CDR2 YFSETQ. The CDR3 covers 13 residues, taking in both the cysteine and the phenylalanine. Only the CDR3 portion is preserved as DNA: 39 bases, with reading frame beginning at the first base. Library preparation used PCR. The sequencer was an Illumina HiSeq 2000. TCRdb redid the processing of the public reads, applying fastp at Q25 and MiXCR, and retained in-frame beta chains. Rows with a matching CDR3 protein are joined into one entry that keeps the most common DNA and genes. This sample holds 85,000 to 120,000 distinct CDR3 sequences; 51% were observed only once. The ten largest make up around 11% of the sample.

This receptor was obtained from a male donor with acne. Sequences were obtained from blood. The rearranged chain carries TRBV5-1 and TRBJ1-1; the D gene remains uncertain. The sequenced DNA is TGCGCCAGCAGCTCAAAGGAGAACACTGAAGCTTTCTTT. It specifies CASSSKENTEAFF.